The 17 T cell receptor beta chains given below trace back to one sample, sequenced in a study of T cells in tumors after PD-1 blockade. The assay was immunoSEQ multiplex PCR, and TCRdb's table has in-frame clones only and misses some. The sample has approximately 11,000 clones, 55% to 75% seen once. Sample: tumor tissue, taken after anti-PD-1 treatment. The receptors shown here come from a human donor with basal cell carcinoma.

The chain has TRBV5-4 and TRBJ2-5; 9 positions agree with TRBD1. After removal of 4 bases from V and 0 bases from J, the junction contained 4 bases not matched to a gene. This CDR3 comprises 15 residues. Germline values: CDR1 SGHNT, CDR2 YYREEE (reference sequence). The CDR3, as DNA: TGTGCCAGCAGCCGTGGGACAGGGAACCAAGAGACCCAGTACTTC. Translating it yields CASSRGTGNQETQYF.

The CDR3 protein is CASSSDYEQYF. The CDR3 region has the DNA TGTGCCAGCAGCTCGGACTACGAGCAGTACTTC. The rearrangement links TRBV2 to TRBJ2-7; D unclear. The CDR3 totals 11 residues. Germline V gives CDR1 SNHLY, CDR2 FYNNEI. The V gene lost 6 bases and the J gene lost 3 bases, with 6 bases spanning the gap.

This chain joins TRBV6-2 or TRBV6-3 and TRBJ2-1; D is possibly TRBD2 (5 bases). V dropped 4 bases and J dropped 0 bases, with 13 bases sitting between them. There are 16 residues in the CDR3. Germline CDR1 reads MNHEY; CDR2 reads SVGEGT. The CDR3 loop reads CASSSAIASSYNEQFF. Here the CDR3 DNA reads TGTGCCAGCAGTTCTGCAATAGCGAGCTCCTACAATGAGCAGTTCTTC.

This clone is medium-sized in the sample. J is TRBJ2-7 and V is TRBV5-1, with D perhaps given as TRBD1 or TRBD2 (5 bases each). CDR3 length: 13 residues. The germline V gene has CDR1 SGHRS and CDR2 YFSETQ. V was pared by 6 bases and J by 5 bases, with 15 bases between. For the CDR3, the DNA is TGCGCCAGCAATCGGGACGGTCAGAACGAGCAGTACTTC. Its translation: CASNRDGQNEQYF.

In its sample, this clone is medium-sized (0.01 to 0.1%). This CDR3 reads CASSLKAGHTNYGYTF. CDR3 sequence (DNA): TGTGCCAGCAGCTTAAAGGCAGGTCATACTAACTATGGCTACACCTTC. The V gene is TRBV7-6, the J gene TRBJ1-2, with D unclear. The germline V and J ends were trimmed by 2 bases and 0 bases, with 13 bases remaining between them. This CDR3 contains 16 residues. CDR1 and CDR2 (germline): SGHVS, FNYEAQ.

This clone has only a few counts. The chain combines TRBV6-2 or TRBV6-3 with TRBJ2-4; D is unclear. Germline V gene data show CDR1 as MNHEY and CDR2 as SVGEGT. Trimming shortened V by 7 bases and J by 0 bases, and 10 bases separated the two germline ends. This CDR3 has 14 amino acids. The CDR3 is CASTPEAAKNIQYF. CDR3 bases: TGTGCCAGCACCCCCGAGGCAGCCAAAAACATTCAGTACTTC.

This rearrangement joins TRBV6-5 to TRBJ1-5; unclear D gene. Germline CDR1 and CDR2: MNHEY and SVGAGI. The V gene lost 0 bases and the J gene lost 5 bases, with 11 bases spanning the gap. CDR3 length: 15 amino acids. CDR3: CASSYSRRGDQPQHF. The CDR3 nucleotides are TGTGCCAGCAGTTACTCGAGAAGAGGAGATCAGCCCCAGCATTTT.

The CDR3 protein is CASSLSLLQETQYF. The CDR3 coding sequence is TGTGCCAGCAGCTTATCTCTATTACAAGAGACCCAGTACTTC. This chain uses TRBV7-9 with TRBJ2-5; D is uncertain. In germline, CDR1 is SEHNR, CDR2 FQNEAQ (reference sequence). Deletions cut 2 bases from V and 2 bases from J, with 9 bases between. This CDR3 spans 14 amino acids.

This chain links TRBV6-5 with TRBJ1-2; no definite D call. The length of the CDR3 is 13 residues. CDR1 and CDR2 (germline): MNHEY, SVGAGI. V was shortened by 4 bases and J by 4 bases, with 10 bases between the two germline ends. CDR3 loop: CASSSGPFYGYTF. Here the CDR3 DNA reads TGTGCCAGCAGTTCCGGCCCCTTCTATGGCTACACCTTC.

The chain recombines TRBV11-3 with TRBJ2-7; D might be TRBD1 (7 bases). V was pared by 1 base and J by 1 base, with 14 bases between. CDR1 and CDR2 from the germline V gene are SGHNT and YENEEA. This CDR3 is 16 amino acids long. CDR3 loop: CASSLGGVTGSYEQYF. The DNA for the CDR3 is TGTGCCAGCAGCTTAGGGGGGGTGACAGGGTCCTACGAGCAGTACTTC. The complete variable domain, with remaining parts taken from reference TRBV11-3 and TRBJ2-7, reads EAGVVQSPRYKIIEKKQPVAFWCNPISGHNTLYWYLQNLGQGPELLIRYENEEAVDDSQLPKDRFSAERLKGVDSTLKIQPAELGDSAVYLCASSLGGVTGSYEQYFGPGTRLTVT.

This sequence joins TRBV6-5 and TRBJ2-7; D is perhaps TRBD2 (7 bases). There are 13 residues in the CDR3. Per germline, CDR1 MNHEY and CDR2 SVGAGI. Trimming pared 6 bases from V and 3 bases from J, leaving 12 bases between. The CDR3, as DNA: TGTGCCAGCAGGGGGGGGGCTCACTACGAGCAGTACTTC. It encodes CASRGGAHYEQYF.

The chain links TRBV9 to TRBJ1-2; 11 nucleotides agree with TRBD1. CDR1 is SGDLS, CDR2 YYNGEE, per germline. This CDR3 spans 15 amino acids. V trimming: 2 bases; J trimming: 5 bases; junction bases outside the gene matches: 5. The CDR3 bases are TGTGCCAGCAGCGTTGGACAGGGGGCAAGTTATGGCTACACCTTC. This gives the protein CASSVGQGASYGYTF.

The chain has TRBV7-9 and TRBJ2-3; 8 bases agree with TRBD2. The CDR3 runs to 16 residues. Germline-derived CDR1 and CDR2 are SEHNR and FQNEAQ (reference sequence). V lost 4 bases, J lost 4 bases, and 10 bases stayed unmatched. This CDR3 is CASSYPGGRIPDTQYF. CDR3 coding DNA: TGTGCCAGCAGCTACCCAGGCGGGAGGATACCAGATACGCAGTATTTT.

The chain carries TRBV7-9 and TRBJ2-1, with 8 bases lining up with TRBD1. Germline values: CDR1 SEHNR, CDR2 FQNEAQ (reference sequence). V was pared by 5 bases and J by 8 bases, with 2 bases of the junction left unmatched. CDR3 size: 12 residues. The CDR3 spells CASSPTGDEQFF. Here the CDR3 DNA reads TGTGCCAGCAGCCCGACAGGGGATGAGCAGTTCTTC.

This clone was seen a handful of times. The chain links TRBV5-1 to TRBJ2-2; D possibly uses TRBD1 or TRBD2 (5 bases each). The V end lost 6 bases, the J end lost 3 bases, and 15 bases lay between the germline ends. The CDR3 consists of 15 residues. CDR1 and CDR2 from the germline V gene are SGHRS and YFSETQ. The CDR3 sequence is CASKRGTGHTGELFF. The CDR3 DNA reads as TGCGCCAGCAAACGGGGAACAGGCCACACCGGGGAGCTGTTTTTT.

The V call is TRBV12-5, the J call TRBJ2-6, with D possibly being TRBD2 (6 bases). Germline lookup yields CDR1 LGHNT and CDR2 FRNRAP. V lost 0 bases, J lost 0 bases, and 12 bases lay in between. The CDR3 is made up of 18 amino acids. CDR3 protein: CASGLVGGALSGANVLTF. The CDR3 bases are TGTGCTAGTGGTTTGGTCGGAGGGGCCCTCTCTGGGGCCAACGTCCTGACTTTC.

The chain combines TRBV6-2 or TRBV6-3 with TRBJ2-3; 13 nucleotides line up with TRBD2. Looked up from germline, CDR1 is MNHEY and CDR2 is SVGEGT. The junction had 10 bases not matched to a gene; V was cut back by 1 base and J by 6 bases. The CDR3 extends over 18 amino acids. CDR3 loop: CASSYLGLAGTLYDTQYF. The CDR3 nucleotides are TGTGCCAGCAGTTACTTGGGACTAGCGGGAACCCTTTATGATACGCAGTATTTT.